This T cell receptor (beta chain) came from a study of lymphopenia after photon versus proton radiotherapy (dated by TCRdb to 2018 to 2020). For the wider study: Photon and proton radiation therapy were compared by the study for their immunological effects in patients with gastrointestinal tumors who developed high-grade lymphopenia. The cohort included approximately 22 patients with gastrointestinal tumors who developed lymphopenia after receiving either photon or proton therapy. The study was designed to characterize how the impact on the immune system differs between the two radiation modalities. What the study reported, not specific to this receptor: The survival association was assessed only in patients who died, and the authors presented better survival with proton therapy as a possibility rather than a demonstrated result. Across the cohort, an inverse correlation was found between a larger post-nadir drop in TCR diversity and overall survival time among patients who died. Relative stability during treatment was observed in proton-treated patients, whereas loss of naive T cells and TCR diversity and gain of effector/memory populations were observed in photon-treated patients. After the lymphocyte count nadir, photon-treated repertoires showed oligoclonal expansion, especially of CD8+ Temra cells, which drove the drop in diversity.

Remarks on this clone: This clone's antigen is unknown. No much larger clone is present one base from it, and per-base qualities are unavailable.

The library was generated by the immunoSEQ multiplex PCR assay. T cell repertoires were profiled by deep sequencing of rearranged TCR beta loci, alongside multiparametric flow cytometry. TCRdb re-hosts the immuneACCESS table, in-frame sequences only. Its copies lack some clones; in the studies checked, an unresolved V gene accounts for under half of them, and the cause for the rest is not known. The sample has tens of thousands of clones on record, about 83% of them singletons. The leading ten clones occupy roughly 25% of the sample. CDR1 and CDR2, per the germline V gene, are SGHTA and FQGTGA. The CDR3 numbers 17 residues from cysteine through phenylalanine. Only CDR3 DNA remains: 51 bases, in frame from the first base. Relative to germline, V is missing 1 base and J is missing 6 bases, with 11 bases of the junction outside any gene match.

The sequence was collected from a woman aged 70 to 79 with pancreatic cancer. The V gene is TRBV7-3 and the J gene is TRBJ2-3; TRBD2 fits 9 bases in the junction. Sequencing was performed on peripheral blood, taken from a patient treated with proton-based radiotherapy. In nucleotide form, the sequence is TGTGCCAGCAGCTTAAGGCCTAGCGGGACAGTCAGCGATACGCAGTATTTT. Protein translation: CASSLRPSGTVSDTQYF.